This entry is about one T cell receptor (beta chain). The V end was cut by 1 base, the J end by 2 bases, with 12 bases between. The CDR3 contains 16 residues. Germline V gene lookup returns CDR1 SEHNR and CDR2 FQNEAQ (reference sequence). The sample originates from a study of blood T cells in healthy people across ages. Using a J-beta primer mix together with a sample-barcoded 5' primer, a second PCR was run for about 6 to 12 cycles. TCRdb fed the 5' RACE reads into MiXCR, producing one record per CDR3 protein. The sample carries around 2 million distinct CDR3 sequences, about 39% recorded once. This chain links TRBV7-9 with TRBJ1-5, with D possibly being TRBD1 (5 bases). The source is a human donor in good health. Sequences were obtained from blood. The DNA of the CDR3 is TGTGCCAGCAGCTTAGGACAGTCTAGGGGCAATCAGCCCCAGCATTTT. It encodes CASSLGQSRGNQPQHF.